The 16 T cell receptor beta chains presented below share a single source sample, sequenced in a study of preoperative IRX-2 immunotherapy in early breast cancer. As for treatment: preoperative locoregional IRX-2 cytokine immunotherapy. Measured with immunoSEQ multiplex PCR; TCRdb has only the in-frame clones, and not every one. The sample comprises tens of thousands of clones, 90% of which are singletons, and roughly 10% rests with the top ten. The specimen was obtained from a patient treated with IRX-2 immunotherapy. These receptors all stem from a human donor with breast cancer.

The chain carries TRBV9 and TRBJ2-2; the D gene is possibly TRBD2 (5 bases). Germline V CDR1 and CDR2: SGDLS, YYNGEE. The CDR3 runs 15 residues. The V gene lost 3 bases and the J gene lost 5 bases, with 14 bases spanning the gap. This CDR3 is CASSARDRRTGELFF. In DNA, the CDR3 is TGTGCCAGCAGCGCAAGAGACCGGAGGACCGGGGAGCTGTTTTTT.

V usage is TRBV5-4 and J usage is TRBJ2-3; D perhaps matches TRBD1 (5 bases). The germline V gene encodes CDR1 SGHNT and CDR2 YYREEE (reference sequence). V dropped 0 bases and J dropped 9 bases, with 14 bases sitting between them. This CDR3 comprises 14 residues. The chain's CDR3 is CASSLVSPPGTQYF. CDR3 sequence (DNA): TGTGCCAGCAGCTTGGTTTCCCCCCCAGGGACGCAGTATTTT.

V usage is TRBV6-6 and J usage is TRBJ1-2; D unresolved. The CDR3 totals 12 residues. Trimming took 5 bases from V and 11 from J, leaving 15 bases between them. The V gene's germline CDR1 is MNHNY and CDR2 SVGAGI (reference sequence). CDR3 sequence reads: CASSIYEGRYTF. The CDR3 DNA follows: TGTGCCAGCAGTATTTACGAGGGCCGGTACACCTTC.

CDR3 loop: CASSQKRTGLNTEAFF. The DNA of the CDR3 is TGTGCCAGCAGCCAAAAAAGGACCGGACTTAACACTGAAGCTTTCTTT. The V call is TRBV27, the J call TRBJ1-1; the D is unclear. Germline V gives CDR1 MNHEY, CDR2 SMNVEV (reference sequence). The CDR3 is made up of 16 amino acids. Trimming removed 6 bases from V and 2 bases from J, with 19 bases in between.

The gene calls are TRBV7-2 and TRBJ2-1; unclear D gene. Germline assignment: CDR1 SGHTA and CDR2 FQGNSA. V lost 4 bases, J lost 7 bases, and 8 bases lay in between. The CDR3 extends over 12 amino acids. The CDR3 loop is CASSSKRNEQFF. Here the CDR3 DNA reads TGTGCCAGCAGCTCCAAAAGGAATGAGCAGTTCTTC.

This rearrangement joins TRBV6-5 to TRBJ2-3, with a weak D call TRBD2 (7 bases). The CDR3 extends over 15 amino acids. In germline, CDR1 is MNHEY, CDR2 SVGAGI. V lost 5 bases and J lost 6, with 18 bases in between. The CDR3 region has the DNA TGTGCCAGCAGTAGGGAGGGGGTCAGTTGGGATACGCAGTATTTT. The encoded protein is CASSREGVSWDTQYF.

This sequence joins TRBV6-4 and TRBJ2-2; 9 bases are shared with TRBD1. V trimming: 3 bases; J trimming: 0 bases; junction bases outside the gene matches: 2. Germline V lookup: CDR1 MRHNA, CDR2 SNTAGT. The CDR3 has 16 residues. CDR3 region: CASSEQGAANTGELFF. CDR3 coding DNA: TGTGCCAGCAGTGAACAGGGGGCAGCGAACACCGGGGAGCTGTTTTTT.

V is TRBV29-1 and J is TRBJ2-5, with 12 bases fitting TRBD1. The J call may be wrong; the DNA end is better matched by TRBJ2-7. Germline CDR1 SQVTM, CDR2 ANQGSEA. This CDR3 has 15 residues. CDR3: CSVGLAGTGGGEQYF. DNA for the CDR3: TGCAGCGTTGGATTGGCCGGGACAGGGGGCGGCGAGCAGTACTTC.

The CDR3 DNA sequence: TGTGCCAGCAGCCCCAGCGGGAGGACAGATACGCAGTATTTT. It is translated as CASSPSGRTDTQYF. This chain uses TRBV11-2 with TRBJ2-3, with 9 bases fitting TRBD2. Looked up from germline, CDR1 is SGHAT and CDR2 is FQNNGV. Trimming cost V 5 bases and J 3 bases; bases outside gene matches: 3. The CDR3 loop spans 14 amino acids.

This clone was recorded only once. This chain joins TRBV6-6 and TRBJ2-7; TRBD2 might be the D (5 bases). The CDR3 sequence is 14 residues long. The ends were cut back, 7 bases at V and 2 bases at J, with 15 bases in the middle. Germline lookup yields CDR1 MNHNY and CDR2 SVGAGI (reference sequence). This CDR3 reads CASIERAIPYEQYF. In DNA, the CDR3 is TGTGCCAGCATCGAGAGGGCTATTCCCTACGAGCAGTACTTC.

This chain joins TRBV5-1 and TRBJ2-7; 7 bases map to TRBD2. The germline gives CDR1 SGHRS, CDR2 YFSETQ. The V segment lost 4 bases and the J segment 1 base; nucleotides outside the gene matches: 5. This CDR3 spans 14 amino acids. CDR3 in amino acids: CASSPLAESYEQYF. CDR3 nucleotide sequence: TGCGCCAGCAGCCCCCTAGCGGAGTCCTACGAGCAGTACTTC. The variable domain in full, completed from reference TRBV5-1 and TRBJ2-7, reads KAGVTQTPRYLIKTRGQQVTLSCSPISGHRSVSWYQQTPGQGLQFLFEYFSETQRNKGNFPGRFSGRQFSNSRSEMNVSTLELGDSALYLCASSPLAESYEQYFGPGTRLTVT.

The gene calls are TRBV29-1 and TRBJ2-1; TRBD1 might be the D (7 bases). V gave up 5 bases and J gave up 10 bases, with 21 bases separating them. The CDR3 totals 14 residues. Germline-derived CDR1 and CDR2 are SQVTM and ANQGSEA. CDR3 bases: TGCAGCGTTTGGACAGGTCAAGGGGGGCGGGAGCAGTTCTTC. This translates into CSVWTGQGGREQFF.

This chain joins TRBV4-3 and TRBJ2-5; 8 bases are a match to TRBD1. The CDR3 length is 15 residues. Germline trimming cut 1 base from V and 5 bases from J; bases unmatched to any gene: 6. CDR1 and CDR2 from the germline V gene are LGHNA and YSLEER. Here the CDR3 reads CASSQGAGGIETQYF. CDR3 bases: TGCGCCAGCAGCCAAGGAGCAGGGGGCATCGAGACCCAGTACTTC.

The chain joins TRBV28 to TRBJ1-1, with D hard to call. Looked up from germline, CDR1 is MDHEN and CDR2 is SYDVKM. The V gene lost 2 bases and the J gene lost 5 bases, with 6 bases spanning the gap. The CDR3 has 12 residues. CDR3: CASSLRSTEAFF. The CDR3, as DNA: TGTGCCAGCAGTTTACGCTCGACTGAAGCTTTCTTT. The full variable domain, completed using reference TRBV28 and TRBJ1-1, is DVKVTQSSRYLVKRTGEKVFLECVQDMDHENMFWYRQDPGLGLRLIYFSYDVKMKEKGDIPEGYSVSREKKERFSLILESASTNQTSMYLCASSLRSTEAFFGQGTRLTVV.

The rearrangement joins TRBV28 to TRBJ2-2; 13 nucleotides agree with TRBD2. V shed 6 bases, J shed 5 bases, and the junction held 3 bases outside the gene matches. Germline V gene lookup returns CDR1 MDHEN and CDR2 SYDVKM. The CDR3 runs to 15 residues. The CDR3 sequence: CASRLAGGWTGELFF. The DNA for the CDR3 is TGTGCCAGCAGACTAGCGGGAGGGTGGACCGGGGAGCTGTTTTTT.

The chain links TRBV6-5 to TRBJ1-3; D may be TRBD1 (6 bases). Germline V CDR1 and CDR2: MNHEY, SVGAGI. Trimming removed 6 bases at V and 3 bases at J, with 12 bases between. This CDR3 has 14 residues. The CDR3 region has the DNA TGTGCCAGCAGATCTCCAGGGGTTGGAAACACCATATATTTT. This gives the protein CASRSPGVGNTIYF.